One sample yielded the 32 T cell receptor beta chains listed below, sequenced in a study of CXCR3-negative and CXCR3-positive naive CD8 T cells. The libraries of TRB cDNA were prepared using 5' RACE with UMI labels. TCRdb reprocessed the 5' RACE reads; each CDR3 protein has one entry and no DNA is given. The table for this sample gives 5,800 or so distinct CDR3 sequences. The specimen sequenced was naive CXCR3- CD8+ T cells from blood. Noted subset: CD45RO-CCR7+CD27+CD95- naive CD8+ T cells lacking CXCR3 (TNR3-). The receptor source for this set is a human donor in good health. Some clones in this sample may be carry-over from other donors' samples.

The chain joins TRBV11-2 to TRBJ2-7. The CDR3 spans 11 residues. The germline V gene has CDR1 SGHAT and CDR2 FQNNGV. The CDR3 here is CASSLPYEQYF.

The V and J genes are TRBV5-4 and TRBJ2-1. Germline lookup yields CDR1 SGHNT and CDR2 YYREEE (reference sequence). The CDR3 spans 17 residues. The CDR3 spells CASSTIQAFSSYNEQFF.

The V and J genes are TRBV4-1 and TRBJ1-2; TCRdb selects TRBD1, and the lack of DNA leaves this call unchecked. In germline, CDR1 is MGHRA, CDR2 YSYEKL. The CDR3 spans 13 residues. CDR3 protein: CASSLRGSYGYTF.

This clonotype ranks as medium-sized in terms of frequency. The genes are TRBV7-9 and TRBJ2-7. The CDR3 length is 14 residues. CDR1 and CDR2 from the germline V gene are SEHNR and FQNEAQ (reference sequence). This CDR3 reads CASSLDRSPYEQYF.

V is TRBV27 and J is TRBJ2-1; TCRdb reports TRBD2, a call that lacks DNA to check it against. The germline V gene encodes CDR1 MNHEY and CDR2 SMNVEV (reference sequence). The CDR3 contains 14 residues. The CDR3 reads CASRLAGGVNEQFF.

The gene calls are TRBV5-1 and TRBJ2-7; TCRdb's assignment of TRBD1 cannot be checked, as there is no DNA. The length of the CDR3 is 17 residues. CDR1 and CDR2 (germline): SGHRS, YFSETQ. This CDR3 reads CASSSGGGQGRNYEQYF.

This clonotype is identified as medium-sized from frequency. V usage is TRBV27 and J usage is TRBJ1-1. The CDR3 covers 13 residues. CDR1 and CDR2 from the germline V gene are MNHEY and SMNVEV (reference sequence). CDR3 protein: CASSPGIGTEAFF.

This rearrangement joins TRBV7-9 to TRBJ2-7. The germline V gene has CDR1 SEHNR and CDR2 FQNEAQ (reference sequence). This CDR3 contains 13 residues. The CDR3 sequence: CASSLGGVYEQYF.

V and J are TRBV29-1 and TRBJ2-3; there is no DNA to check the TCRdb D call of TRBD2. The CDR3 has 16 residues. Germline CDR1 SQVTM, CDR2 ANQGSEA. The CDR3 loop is CSVEPASGPFTDTQYF.

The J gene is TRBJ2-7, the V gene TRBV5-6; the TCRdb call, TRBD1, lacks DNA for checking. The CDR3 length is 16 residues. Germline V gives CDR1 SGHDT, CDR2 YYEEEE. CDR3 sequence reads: CASSLEGPGFGYEQYF.

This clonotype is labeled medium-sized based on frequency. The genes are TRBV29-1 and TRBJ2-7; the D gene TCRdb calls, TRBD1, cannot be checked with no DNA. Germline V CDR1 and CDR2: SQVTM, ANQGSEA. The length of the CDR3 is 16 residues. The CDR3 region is CSVEEADSGDHYEQYF.

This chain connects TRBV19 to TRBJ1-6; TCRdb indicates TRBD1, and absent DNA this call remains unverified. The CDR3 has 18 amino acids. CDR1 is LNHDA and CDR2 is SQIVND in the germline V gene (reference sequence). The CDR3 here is CASSTQDSPYPTDSPLHF.

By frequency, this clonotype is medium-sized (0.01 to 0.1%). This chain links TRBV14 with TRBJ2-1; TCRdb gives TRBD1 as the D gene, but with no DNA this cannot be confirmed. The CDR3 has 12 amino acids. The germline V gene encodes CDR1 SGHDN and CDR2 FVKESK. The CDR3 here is CASSPGVSEQFF.

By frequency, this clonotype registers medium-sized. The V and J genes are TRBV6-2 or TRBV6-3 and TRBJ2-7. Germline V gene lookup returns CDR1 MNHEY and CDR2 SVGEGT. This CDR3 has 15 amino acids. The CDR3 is CASSYGQRHSYEQYF.

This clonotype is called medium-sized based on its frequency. CDR3 sequence reads: CSVGDRDPGYTF. This rearrangement joins TRBV29-1 to TRBJ1-2; the TCRdb call, TRBD1, lacks DNA for checking. This CDR3 has 12 amino acids. Germline CDR1 reads SQVTM; CDR2 reads ANQGSEA. Using reference TRBV29-1 and TRBJ1-2 for the parts outside the CDR3, the full variable domain is SAVISQKPSRDICQRGTSLTIQCQVDSQVTMMFWYRQQPGQSLTLIATANQGSEATYESGFVIDKFPISRPNLTFSTLTVSNMSPEDSSIYLCSVGDRDPGYTFGSGTRLTVV.

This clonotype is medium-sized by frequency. This chain's CDR3 is CASSTSGGTTYEQYF. The chain uses TRBV19 and TRBJ2-7; TCRdb returns TRBD1, unconfirmable since there is no DNA. The germline gives CDR1 LNHDA, CDR2 SQIVND (reference sequence). The CDR3 runs 15 residues.

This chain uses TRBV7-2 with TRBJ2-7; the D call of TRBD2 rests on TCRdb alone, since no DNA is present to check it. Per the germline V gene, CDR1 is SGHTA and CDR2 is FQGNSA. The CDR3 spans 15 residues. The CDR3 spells CASSLEAGGVAEQYF.

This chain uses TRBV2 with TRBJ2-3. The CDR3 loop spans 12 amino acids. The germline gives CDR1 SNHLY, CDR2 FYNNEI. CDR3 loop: CATDKDTDTQYF. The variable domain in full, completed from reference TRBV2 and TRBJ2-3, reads EPEVTQTPSHQVTQMGQEVILRCVPISNHLYFYWYRQILGQKVEFLVSFYNNEISEKSEIFDDQFSVERPDGSNFTLKIRSTKLEDSAMYFCATDKDTDTQYFGPGTRLTVL.

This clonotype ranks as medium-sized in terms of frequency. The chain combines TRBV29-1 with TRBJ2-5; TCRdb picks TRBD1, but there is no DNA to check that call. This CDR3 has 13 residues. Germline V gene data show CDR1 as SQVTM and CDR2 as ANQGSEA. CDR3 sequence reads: CSVGEGGGETQYF.

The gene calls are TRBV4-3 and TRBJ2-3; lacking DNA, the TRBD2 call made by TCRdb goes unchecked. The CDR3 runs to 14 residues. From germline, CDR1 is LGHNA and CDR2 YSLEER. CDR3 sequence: CASSQFGGADTQYF.

CDR3 in amino acids: CAIMEANTEAFF. This sequence joins TRBV10-3 and TRBJ1-1. The CDR3 is 12 amino acids. Germline CDR1 reads ENHRY; CDR2 reads SYGVKD.

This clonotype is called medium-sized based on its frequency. The CDR3: CASSLTSGYQETQYF. The rearrangement links TRBV11-2 to TRBJ2-5; the D call of TRBD2 rests on TCRdb alone, since no DNA is present to check it. Germline CDR1 SGHAT, CDR2 FQNNGV. The CDR3 is made up of 15 amino acids.

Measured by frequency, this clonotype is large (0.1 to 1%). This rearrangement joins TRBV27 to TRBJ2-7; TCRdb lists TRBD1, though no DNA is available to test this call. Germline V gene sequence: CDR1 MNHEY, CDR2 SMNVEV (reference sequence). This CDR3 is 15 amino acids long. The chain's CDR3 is CASSTGTGRTYEQYF.

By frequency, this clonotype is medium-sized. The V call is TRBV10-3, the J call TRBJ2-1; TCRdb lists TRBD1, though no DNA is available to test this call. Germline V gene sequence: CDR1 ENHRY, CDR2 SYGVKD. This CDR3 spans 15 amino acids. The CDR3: CAIRTDRVSNNEQFF.

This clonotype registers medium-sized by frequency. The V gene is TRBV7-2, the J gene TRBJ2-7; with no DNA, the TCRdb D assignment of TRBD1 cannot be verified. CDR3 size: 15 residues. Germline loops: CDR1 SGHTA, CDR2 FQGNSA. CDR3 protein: CASSEEGHRSYEQYF.

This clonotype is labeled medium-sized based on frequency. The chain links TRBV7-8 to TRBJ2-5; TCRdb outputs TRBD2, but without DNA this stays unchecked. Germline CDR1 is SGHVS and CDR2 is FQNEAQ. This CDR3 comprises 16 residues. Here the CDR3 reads CASSLSSGGALETQYF.

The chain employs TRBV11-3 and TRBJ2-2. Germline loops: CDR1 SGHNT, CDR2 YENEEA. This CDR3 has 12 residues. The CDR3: CASSLEAGELFF. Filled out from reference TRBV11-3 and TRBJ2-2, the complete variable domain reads EAGVVQSPRYKIIEKKQPVAFWCNPISGHNTLYWYLQNLGQGPELLIRYENEEAVDDSQLPKDRFSAERLKGVDSTLKIQPAELGDSAVYLCASSLEAGELFFGEGSRLTVL.

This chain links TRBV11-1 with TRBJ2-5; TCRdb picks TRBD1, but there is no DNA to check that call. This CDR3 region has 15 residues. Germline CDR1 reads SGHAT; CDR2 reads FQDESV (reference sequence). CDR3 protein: CASSYQQGDQETQYF. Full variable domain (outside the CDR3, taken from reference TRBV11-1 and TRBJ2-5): EAEVAQSPRYKITEKSQAVAFWCDPISGHATLYWYRQILGQGPELLVQFQDESVVDDSQLPKDRFSAERLKGVDSTLKIQPAELGDSAMYLCASSYQQGDQETQYFGPGTRLLVL.

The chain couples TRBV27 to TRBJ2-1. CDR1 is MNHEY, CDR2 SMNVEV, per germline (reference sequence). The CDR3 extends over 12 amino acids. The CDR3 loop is CASSFDSNEQFF.

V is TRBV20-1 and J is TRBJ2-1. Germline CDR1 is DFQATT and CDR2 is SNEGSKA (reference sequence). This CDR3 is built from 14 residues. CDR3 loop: CSARHLAGYNEQFF.

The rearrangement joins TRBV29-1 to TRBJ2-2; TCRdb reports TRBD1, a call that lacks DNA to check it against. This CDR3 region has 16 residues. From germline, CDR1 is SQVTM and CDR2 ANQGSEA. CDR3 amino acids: CSVEDLDSSNTGELFF.

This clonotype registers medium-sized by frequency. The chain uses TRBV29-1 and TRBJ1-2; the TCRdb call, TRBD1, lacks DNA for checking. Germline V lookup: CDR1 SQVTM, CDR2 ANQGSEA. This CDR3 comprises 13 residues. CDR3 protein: CSVETGLDYGYTF. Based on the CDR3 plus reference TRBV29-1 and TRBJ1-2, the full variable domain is SAVISQKPSRDICQRGTSLTIQCQVDSQVTMMFWYRQQPGQSLTLIATANQGSEATYESGFVIDKFPISRPNLTFSTLTVSNMSPEDSSIYLCSVETGLDYGYTFGSGTRLTVV.